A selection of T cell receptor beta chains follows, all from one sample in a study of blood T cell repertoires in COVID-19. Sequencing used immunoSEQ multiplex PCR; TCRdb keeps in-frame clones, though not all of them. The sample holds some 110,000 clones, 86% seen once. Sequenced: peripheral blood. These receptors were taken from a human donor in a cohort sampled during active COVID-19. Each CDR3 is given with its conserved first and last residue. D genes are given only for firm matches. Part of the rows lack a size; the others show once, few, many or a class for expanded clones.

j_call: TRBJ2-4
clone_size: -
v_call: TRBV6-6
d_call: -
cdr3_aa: CASSRQDLAKNIQYF
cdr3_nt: TGTGCCAGCAGTCGGCAGGATTTAGCCAAAAACATTCAGTACTTC

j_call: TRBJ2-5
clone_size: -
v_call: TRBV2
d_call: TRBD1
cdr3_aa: CASKLGQGETQYF
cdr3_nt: TGTGCCAGCAAGCTGGGACAGGGTGAGACCCAGTACTTC

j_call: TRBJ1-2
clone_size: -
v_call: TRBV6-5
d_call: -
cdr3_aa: CASSRTVGYGYTF
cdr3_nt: TGTGCCAGCAGTCGGACAGTAGGCTATGGCTACACCTTC

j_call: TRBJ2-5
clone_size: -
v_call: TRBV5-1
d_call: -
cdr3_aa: CASSRTQGPQETQYF
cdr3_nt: TGCGCCAGCAGCCGAACACAGGGCCCTCAAGAGACCCAGTACTTC

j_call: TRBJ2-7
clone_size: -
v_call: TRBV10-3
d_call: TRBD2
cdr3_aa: CAISRLAGVEQYF
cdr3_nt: TGTGCCATATCCCGACTAGCGGGAGTCGAGCAGTACTTC

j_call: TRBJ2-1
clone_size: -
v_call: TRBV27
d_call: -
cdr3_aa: CASSSRLDEQFF
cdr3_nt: TGTGCCAGCAGTTCCCGGTTAGATGAGCAGTTCTTC

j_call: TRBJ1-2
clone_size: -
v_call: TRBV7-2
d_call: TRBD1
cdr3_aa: CASSLDRGAYGYTF
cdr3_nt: TGTGCCAGCAGCTTAGACAGGGGTGCCTATGGCTACACCTTC

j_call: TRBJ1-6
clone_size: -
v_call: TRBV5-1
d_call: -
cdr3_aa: CASSAGGLNSPLHF
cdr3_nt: TGCGCCAGCAGCGCCGGCGGATTGAATTCACCCCTCCACTTT

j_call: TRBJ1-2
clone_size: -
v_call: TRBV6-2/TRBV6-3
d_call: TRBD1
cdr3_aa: CASSYGDRVAGYTF
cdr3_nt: TGTGCCAGCAGTTATGGAGACAGGGTTGCTGGCTACACCTTC

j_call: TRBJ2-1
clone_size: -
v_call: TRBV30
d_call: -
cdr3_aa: CAWALLEGEQFF
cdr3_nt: TGTGCCTGGGCCCTACTAGAAGGTGAGCAGTTCTTC

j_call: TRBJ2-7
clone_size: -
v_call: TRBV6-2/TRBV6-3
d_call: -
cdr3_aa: CASSRRANYGEQYF
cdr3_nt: TGTGCCAGCAGTCGACGAGCGAACTATGGCGAGCAGTACTTC

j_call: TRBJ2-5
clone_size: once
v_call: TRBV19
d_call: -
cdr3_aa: CASSIGYSDLQETQYF
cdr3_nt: TGTGCCAGTAGTATAGGATACAGTGATCTCCAAGAGACCCAGTACTTC

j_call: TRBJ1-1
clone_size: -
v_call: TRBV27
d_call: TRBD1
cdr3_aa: CASSRQGGNTEAFF
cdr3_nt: TGTGCCAGCAGTCGACAGGGGGGGAACACTGAAGCTTTCTTT

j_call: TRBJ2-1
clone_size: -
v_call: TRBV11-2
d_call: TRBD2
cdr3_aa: CASSYGLAGGRGNEQFF
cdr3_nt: TGTGCCAGCAGCTATGGACTAGCGGGAGGAAGGGGCAATGAGCAGTTCTTC

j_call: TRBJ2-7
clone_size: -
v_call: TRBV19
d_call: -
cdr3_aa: CASTPSDSYEQYF
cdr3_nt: TGTGCCAGTACGCCCAGCGACTCCTACGAGCAGTACTTC

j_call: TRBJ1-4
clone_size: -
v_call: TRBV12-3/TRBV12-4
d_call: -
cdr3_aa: CASSFAGNEKLFF
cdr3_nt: TGTGCCAGCAGTTTCGCCGGTAATGAAAAACTGTTTTTT

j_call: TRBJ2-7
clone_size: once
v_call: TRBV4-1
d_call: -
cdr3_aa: CASSQEIPTVYEQYF
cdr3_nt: TGCGCCAGCAGCCAAGAAATCCCGACTGTCTACGAGCAGTACTTC

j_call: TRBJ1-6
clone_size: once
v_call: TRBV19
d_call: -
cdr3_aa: CASSIRENSPLHF
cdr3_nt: TGTGCCAGTAGTATAAGGGAGAATTCACCCCTCCACTTT

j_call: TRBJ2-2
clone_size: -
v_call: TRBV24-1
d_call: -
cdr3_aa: CATSEHIPGELFF
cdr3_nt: TGTGCCACCAGTGAACACATCCCCGGGGAGCTGTTTTTT

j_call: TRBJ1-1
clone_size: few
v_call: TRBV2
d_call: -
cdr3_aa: CASLEAFF
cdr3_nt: TGTGCCAGCCTTGAAGCTTTCTTT

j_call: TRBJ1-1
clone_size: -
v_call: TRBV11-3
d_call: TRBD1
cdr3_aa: CASSLRSGGAMDTEAFF
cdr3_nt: TGTGCCAGCAGCTTAAGATCAGGGGGCGCAATGGACACTGAAGCTTTCTTT

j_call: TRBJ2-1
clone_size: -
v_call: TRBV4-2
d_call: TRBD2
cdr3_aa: CASSQVPGTSLNNEQFF
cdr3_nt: TGTGCCAGCAGCCAAGTTCCCGGGACTAGCCTAAACAATGAGCAGTTCTTC

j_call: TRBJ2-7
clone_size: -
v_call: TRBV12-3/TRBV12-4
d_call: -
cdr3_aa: CASTRAPYEQYF
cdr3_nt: TGTGCCAGCACCCGCGCACCCTACGAGCAGTACTTC

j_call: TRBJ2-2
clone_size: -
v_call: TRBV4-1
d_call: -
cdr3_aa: CASSQDMGGQENTGELFF
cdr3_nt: TGCGCCAGCAGCCAAGATATGGGAGGACAGGAAAACACCGGGGAGCTGTTTTTT

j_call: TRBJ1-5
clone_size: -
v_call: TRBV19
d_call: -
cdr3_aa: CASYPSGAGQPQHF
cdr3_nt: TGTGCCAGTTACCCCTCAGGGGCTGGCCAGCCCCAGCATTTT

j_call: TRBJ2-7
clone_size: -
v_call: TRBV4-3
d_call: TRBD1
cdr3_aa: CASSQATGTASYEQYF
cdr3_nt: TGCGCCAGCAGCCAAGCTACCGGGACAGCCTCCTACGAGCAGTACTTC

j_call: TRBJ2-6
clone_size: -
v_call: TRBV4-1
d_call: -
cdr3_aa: CASRTESSGANVLTF
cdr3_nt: TGCGCCAGCCGGACAGAAAGCTCTGGGGCCAACGTCCTGACTTTC

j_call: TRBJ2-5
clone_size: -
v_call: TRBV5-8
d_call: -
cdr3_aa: CASSSSDGLAAWEAQYF
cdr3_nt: TGTGCCAGCAGCTCATCGGACGGTTTAGCGGCCTGGGAGGCCCAGTACTTC

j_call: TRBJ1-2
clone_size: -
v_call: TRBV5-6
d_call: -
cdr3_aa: CASSLFPGYYGYTF
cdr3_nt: TGTGCCAGCAGCTTATTTCCAGGCTACTATGGCTACACCTTC